These T cell receptor beta chains were read from a single sample in a study of control samples from healthy donors and cancer patients. TCRdb's table, derived via immunoSEQ multiplex PCR, lists solely in-frame clones and lacks some. The table shows tens of thousands of clones, with 89% occurring only once. The sequenced material came from PBMCs. These receptors were collected from a woman in her 50s with colorectal cancer. CDR3s include the opening cysteine and the closing phenylalanine or tryptophan. The D gene is left open where the match is weak. Not every row has a clone size; where given, it reads once, few, many or a size class.

V	J	D	length	size	CDR3	DNA
TRBV7-8	TRBJ1-1	.	15	.	CASSYRTEGYTEAFF	TGTGCCAGCAGCTACCGGACAGAAGGATACACTGAAGCTTTCTTT
TRBV4-3	TRBJ2-5	.	15	.	CASSQFGGRGETQYF	TGCGCCAGCAGCCAGTTTGGGGGTCGCGGGGAGACCCAGTACTTC
TRBV29-1	TRBJ2-3	TRBD2	14	.	CSVEIAGGTDTQYF	TGCAGCGTTGAAATAGCGGGGGGGACTGATACGCAGTATTTT
TRBV6-5	TRBJ1-3	.	13	.	CASSFSSGNTIYF	TGTGCCAGCAGTTTCAGCTCTGGAAACACCATATATTTT
TRBV19	TRBJ1-2	.	13	few	CASSIVGVVGYTF	TGTGCCAGTAGTATAGTGGGGGTCGTGGGCTACACCTTC
TRBV2	TRBJ1-5	.	14	.	CASTTAYSNQPQHF	TGTGCCAGCACCACAGCCTATAGCAATCAGCCCCAGCATTTT
TRBV5-1	TRBJ2-2	.	11	.	CASRYIGELFF	TGCGCCAGCAGGTACATCGGGGAGCTGTTTTTT
TRBV5-8	TRBJ2-2	TRBD1	15	.	CASSSDRVRTGELFF	TGTGCCAGCAGCTCAGACAGGGTCCGCACCGGGGAGCTGTTTTTT
TRBV28	TRBJ1-2	.	13	many	CASSLAGVKGYTF	TGTGCCAGCAGCCTCGCGGGGGTAAAGGGCTACACCTTC
TRBV27	TRBJ1-6	.	16	.	CASSIRVGSYNSPLHF	TGTGCCAGCTCAATTAGGGTAGGCTCCTATAATTCACCCCTCCACTTT
TRBV7-2	TRBJ1-1	.	13	.	CASSSPDRPKAFF	TGTGCCAGCAGCTCCCCGGACAGACCTAAAGCTTTCTTT
TRBV7-2	TRBJ1-3	TRBD1	14	.	CASSSQGAGNTIYF	TGTGCCAGCAGCTCTCAGGGGGCTGGAAACACCATATATTTT
TRBV28	TRBJ2-6	.	15	.	CASSSGDAGANVLTF	TGTGCCAGCAGTTCTGGGGACGCTGGGGCCAACGTCCTGACTTTC
TRBV29-1	TRBJ2-3	TRBD2	15	once	CSVVTTSTNTDTQYF	TGCAGCGTCGTCACGACTAGCACCAACACAGATACGCAGTATTTT
TRBV18	TRBJ2-1	.	14	few	CASSPQTLYNEQFF	TGTGCCAGCTCACCACAGACTCTCTACAATGAGCAGTTCTTC
TRBV4-3	TRBJ2-3	TRBD1	15	.	CASSQGDRGRNTQYF	TGCGCCAGCAGCCAAGGGGACAGGGGGCGAAATACGCAGTATTTT
TRBV7-2	TRBJ1-2	.	12	.	CASSLGINGYTF	TGTGCCAGCAGCTTAGGCATTAATGGCTACACCTTC
TRBV6-4	TRBJ2-1	TRBD1	16	.	CASSDHRDRKANEQFF	TGTGCCAGCAGTGATCATAGGGACAGGAAGGCCAATGAGCAGTTCTTC
TRBV6-1	TRBJ2-3	TRBD2	14	.	CASSELAGGDTQYF	TGTGCCAGCAGTGAATTAGCGGGGGGGGATACGCAGTATTTT
TRBV12-3/TRBV12-4	TRBJ2-1	TRBD1	13	.	CASGWTGYNEQFF	TGTGCCAGCGGGTGGACAGGCTACAATGAGCAGTTCTTC
TRBV12-5	TRBJ2-5	.	14	.	CASGLIEGEETQYF	TGTGCTAGTGGTTTGATCGAGGGGGAAGAGACCCAGTACTTC
TRBV7-2	TRBJ2-1	.	14	.	CASSLAPVYNEQFF	TGTGCCAGCAGCTTAGCCCCAGTTTACAATGAGCAGTTCTTC
TRBV7-9	TRBJ1-1	.	11	few	CASSLYGEAFF	TGTGCCAGCAGCTTATACGGGGAAGCTTTCTTT
TRBV30	TRBJ1-1	.	12	once	CAWSPQYTEAFF	TGTGCCTGGAGTCCCCAATACACTGAAGCTTTCTTT
TRBV7-2	TRBJ1-1	.	14	.	CASSPPHQNTEAFF	TGTGCCAGCAGCCCCCCACACCAGAACACTGAAGCTTTCTTT
TRBV18	TRBJ2-5	.	15	.	CASSRDSLGQETQYF	TGTGCCAGCTCGCGGGACTCCCTGGGGCAAGAGACCCAGTACTTC
TRBV5-1	TRBJ1-4	.	15	.	CASSRGGRGNEKLFF	TGCGCCAGCAGTCGAGGAGGGAGGGGAAATGAAAAACTGTTTTTT
TRBV2	TRBJ2-5	.	13	few	CASKDSPPTAQYF	TGTGCCAGCAAGGACAGCCCACCAACGGCCCAGTACTTC
TRBV9	TRBJ2-5	TRBD2	16	once	CASSVNSGGPWETQYF	TGTGCCAGCAGCGTAAATAGCGGGGGGCCCTGGGAGACCCAGTACTTC
TRBV2	TRBJ2-1	.	13	.	CASKGRVYNEQFF	TGTGCCAGCAAAGGAAGGGTATACAATGAGCAGTTCTTC
TRBV6-5	TRBJ2-2	TRBD2	16	.	CASSYSPGLGTGELFF	TGTGCCAGCAGTTACTCACCGGGACTAGGAACCGGGGAGCTGTTTTTT
TRBV27	TRBJ2-1	TRBD2	15	.	CASRPGRGVGNEQFF	TGTGCCAGCAGGCCCGGCCGGGGGGTGGGTAATGAGCAGTTCTTC
TRBV21-1	TRBJ1-1	.	18	.	CASSKACSVVKVKTEAFF	TGTGCCAGCAGCAAAGCGTGTTCGGTAGTTAAGGTGAAGACTGAAGCTTTCTTT
TRBV2	TRBJ2-5	TRBD1	14	.	CASSRDSSQETQYF	TGTGCCAGCAGTAGGGACAGCTCTCAGGAGACCCAGTACTTC
TRBV19	TRBJ1-5	.	14	.	CASSREFTNQPQHF	TGTGCCAGTAGTAGAGAATTTACAAATCAGCCCCAGCATTTT
TRBV11-3	TRBJ2-1	.	16	once	CASSRSRDIRDNEQFF	TGTGCCAGCAGCCGATCCCGGGACATAAGGGACAATGAGCAGTTCTTC
TRBV2	TRBJ2-3	.	12	.	CASSTDVDTQYF	TGTGCCAGCAGCACTGACGTAGATACGCAGTATTTT
TRBV2	TRBJ1-4	.	14	.	CASTEGGNREKLFF	TGTGCCAGCACTGAGGGGGGAAATCGTGAAAAACTGTTTTTT
TRBV5-1	TRBJ1-2	TRBD1	13	.	CASSQQGVDGYTF	TGCGCCAGCAGCCAACAGGGGGTAGATGGCTACACCTTC
TRBV12-5	TRBJ2-1	TRBD1	16	.	CASGLVLGTAYNEQFF	TGTGCTAGTGGTTTGGTACTGGGGACAGCATACAATGAGCAGTTCTTC
TRBV29-1	TRBJ2-5	TRBD2	14	.	CSVAQASGGETQYF	TGCAGCGTTGCCCAAGCTAGCGGGGGGGAGACCCAGTACTTC
TRBV18	TRBJ2-1	TRBD2	14	.	CASSPPAGAGEQFF	TGTGCCAGCTCACCACCAGCGGGGGCGGGTGAGCAGTTCTTC